A single T cell receptor beta chain is shown here with its context. The antigen is unknown. Sequencing used immunoSEQ multiplex PCR; TCRdb keeps in-frame clones, though not all of them. The data contain more than 150,000 clones, 85% to 90% of them seen just once; the ten biggest clones take up under 7.5%. This sample is drawn from a study of T cell responses to AZD1222 COVID-19 vaccine. Whole-study findings and limits: In all cases, repertoires were sampled only after the peak T cell response. Mapped onto spike, vaccine-associated CD4 TCRs spanned it and were dominant at 160-218 and 743-854.

This CDR3 is built from 13 residues. Germline CDR1 is MNHEY and CDR2 is SVGAGI. V lost 4 bases and J 5 bases, leaving 11 bases between the germline ends. This material consisted of peripheral blood, taken on day 0 of AZD1222 vaccination. The gene calls are TRBV6-5 and TRBJ2-5; D possibly uses TRBD1 or TRBD2 (6 bases each). The source of this sequence is an adult in good health. The CDR3 DNA reads as TGTGCCAGCAGTTGGGGGGCGCGGGAGACCCAGTACTTC. This translates into CASSWGARETQYF.